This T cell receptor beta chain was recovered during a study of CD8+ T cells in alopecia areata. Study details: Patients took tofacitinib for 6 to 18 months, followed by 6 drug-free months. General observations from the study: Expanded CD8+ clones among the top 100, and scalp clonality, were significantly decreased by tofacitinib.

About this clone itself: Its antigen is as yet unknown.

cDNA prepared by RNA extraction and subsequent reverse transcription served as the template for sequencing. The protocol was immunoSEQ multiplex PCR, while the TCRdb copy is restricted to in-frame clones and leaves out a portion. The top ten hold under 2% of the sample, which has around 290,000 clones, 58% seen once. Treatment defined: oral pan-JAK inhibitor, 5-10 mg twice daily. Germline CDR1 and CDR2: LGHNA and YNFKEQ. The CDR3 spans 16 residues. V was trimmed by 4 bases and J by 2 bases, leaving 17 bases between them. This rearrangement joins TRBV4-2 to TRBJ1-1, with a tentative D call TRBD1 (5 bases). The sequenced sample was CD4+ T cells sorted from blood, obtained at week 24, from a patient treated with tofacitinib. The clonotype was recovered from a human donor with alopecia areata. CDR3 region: CASSPHTQGTNTEAFF. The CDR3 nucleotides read TGTGCCAGCAGCCCCCACACCCAGGGAACTAACACTGAAGCTTTCTTT.